Listed below are T cell receptor beta chains from one sample, sequenced in a study of blood T cell repertoires in COVID-19. The assay was immunoSEQ multiplex PCR, and TCRdb's table has in-frame clones only and misses some. The sample holds approximately 110,000 clones, 75% to 85% seen once. Sequencing was performed on peripheral blood. These receptors came from an older man with acute or convalescent COVID-19. Each CDR3 is given with its conserved first and last residue. The order of the fields is D gene, J gene, V gene, clone size, CDR3 length, CDR3 protein, CDR3 DNA. The D gene is left open where the match is weak. Clone size is given for some rows only: seen once, a few or many times, or a class if the clone is expanded.

TRBD2	TRBJ2-1	TRBV5-3	NA	14	CARSTGLAINEQFF	TGTGCCAGAAGCACTGGACTAGCGATCAATGAGCAGTTCTTC
TRBD2	TRBJ2-2	TRBV3-1/TRBV3-2	NA	13	CASTRRGVGELFF	TGTGCCAGCACCCGCCGGGGGGTCGGGGAGCTGTTTTTT
TRBD2	TRBJ2-7	TRBV9	once	14	CASNSGASSYEQYF	TGTGCCAGCAATAGCGGGGCGAGCTCCTACGAGCAGTACTTC
TRBD2	TRBJ2-4	TRBV3-1/TRBV3-2	NA	18	CASTQGLAGDGAKNIQYF	TGTGCCAGCACCCAAGGACTAGCGGGGGATGGGGCCAAAAACATTCAGTACTTC
NA	TRBJ2-2	TRBV9	NA	14	CASSVVGGGGELFF	TGTGCCAGCAGCGTAGTAGGAGGAGGCGGGGAGCTGTTTTTT
NA	TRBJ2-1	TRBV21-1	NA	17	CASSKGASGSRGNEQFF	TGTGCCAGCAGCAAAGGGGCAAGCGGGAGTAGGGGGAATGAGCAGTTCTTC
TRBD1	TRBJ2-7	TRBV7-9	medium-sized	15	CASSDRDRGSYEQYF	TGTGCCAGCAGCGACCGGGACAGGGGGTCCTACGAGCAGTACTTC
TRBD1	TRBJ1-1	TRBV19	NA	15	CASSIGDRPNTEAFF	TGTGCCAGTAGTATAGGGGACAGACCTAACACTGAAGCTTTCTTT
TRBD1	TRBJ1-3	TRBV18	NA	14	CASSPPKQGTGIYF	TGTGCCAGCTCACCACCGAAACAGGGGACTGGCATATATTTT
TRBD2	TRBJ2-6	TRBV2	NA	17	CASRWGRGVSGANVLTF	TGTGCCAGCAGGTGGGGGCGGGGGGTCTCTGGGGCCAACGTCCTGACTTTC
TRBD1	TRBJ2-1	TRBV6-5	few	14	CASSFRTGFDEQFF	TGTGCCAGCAGTTTTCGGACAGGGTTCGATGAGCAGTTCTTC
TRBD1	TRBJ2-7	TRBV30	NA	14	CAWSRKGTGDEQYF	TGTGCCTGGAGTAGGAAGGGAACAGGGGACGAGCAGTACTTC
NA	TRBJ2-1	TRBV7-6	NA	12	CASSYRGSEQFF	TGTGCCAGCAGCTACCGAGGAAGTGAGCAGTTCTTC
TRBD2	TRBJ2-7	TRBV29-1	NA	13	CSVGGGGSYEQYF	TGCAGCGTTGGCGGGGGAGGCTCCTACGAGCAGTACTTC
NA	TRBJ1-2	TRBV9	few	13	CASSAGITNGYTF	TGTGCCAGCAGCGCAGGGATAACAAATGGCTACACCTTC
NA	TRBJ2-3	TRBV9	NA	14	CASSPRTLTDTQYF	TGTGCCAGCAGCCCAAGGACTCTTACAGATACGCAGTATTTT
TRBD2	TRBJ2-2	TRBV7-9	NA	16	CASSRGAGVKTGELFF	TGTGCCAGCAGCCGCGGAGCGGGAGTGAAGACCGGGGAGCTGTTTTTT
NA	TRBJ2-5	TRBV2	NA	12	CASKEGGETQYF	TGTGCCAGCAAAGAAGGGGGAGAGACCCAGTACTTC
TRBD1	TRBJ1-2	TRBV7-3	NA	13	CASSLETGVGYTF	TGTGCCAGCAGCTTAGAGACAGGGGTTGGCTACACCTTC
NA	TRBJ1-2	TRBV12-3/TRBV12-4	NA	12	CASSFSQEGYTF	TGTGCCAGCAGTTTCAGCCAGGAAGGCTACACCTTC
TRBD1	TRBJ2-6	TRBV28	NA	16	CASSKGQTAGANVLTF	TGTGCCAGCAGTAAGGGACAGACAGCTGGGGCCAACGTCCTGACTTTC
NA	TRBJ2-1	TRBV27	NA	15	CASSDRATSPNEQFF	TGTGCCAGCAGTGACCGAGCGACTAGTCCCAATGAGCAGTTCTTC
TRBD2	TRBJ2-3	TRBV28	NA	16	CASSPHLSGGTDTQYF	TGTGCCAGCAGTCCCCATCTTAGCGGGGGCACAGATACGCAGTATTTT
NA	TRBJ1-1	TRBV5-1	NA	14	CASSWTSQGTEAFF	TGCGCCAGCAGCTGGACCTCCCAGGGCACTGAAGCTTTCTTT